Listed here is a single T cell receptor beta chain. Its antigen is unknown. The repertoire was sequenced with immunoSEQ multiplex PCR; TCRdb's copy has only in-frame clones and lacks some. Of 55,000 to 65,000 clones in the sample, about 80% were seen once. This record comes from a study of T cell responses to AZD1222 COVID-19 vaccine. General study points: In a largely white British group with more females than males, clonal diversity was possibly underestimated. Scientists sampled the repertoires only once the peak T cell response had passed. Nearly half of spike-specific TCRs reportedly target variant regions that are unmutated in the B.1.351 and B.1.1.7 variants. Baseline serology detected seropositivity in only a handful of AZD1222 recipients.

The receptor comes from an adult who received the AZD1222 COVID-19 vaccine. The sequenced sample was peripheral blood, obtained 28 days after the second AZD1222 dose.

CDR3 protein: CASSQRRDQPQHF. The CDR3 coding sequence is TGTGCCAGCAGTCAAAGGAGGGATCAGCCCCAGCATTTT. This chain uses TRBV6-5 with TRBJ1-5; no reliable D call. CDR3 length: 13 residues. V lost 5 bases and J 5 bases, leaving 10 bases between the germline ends. CDR1 is MNHEY, CDR2 SVGAGI, per germline.